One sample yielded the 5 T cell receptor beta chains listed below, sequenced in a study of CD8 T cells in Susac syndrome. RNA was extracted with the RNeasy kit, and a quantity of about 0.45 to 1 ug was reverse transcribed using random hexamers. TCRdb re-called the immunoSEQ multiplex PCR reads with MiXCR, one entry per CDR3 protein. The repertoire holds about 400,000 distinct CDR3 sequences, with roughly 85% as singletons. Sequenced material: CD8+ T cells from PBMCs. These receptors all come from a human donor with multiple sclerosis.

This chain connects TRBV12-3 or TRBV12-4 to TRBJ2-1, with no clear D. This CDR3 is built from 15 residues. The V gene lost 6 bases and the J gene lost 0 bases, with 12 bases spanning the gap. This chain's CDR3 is CASSKSWSSYNEQFF. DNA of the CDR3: TGTGCCAGCAGCAAAAGTTGGAGCTCCTACAATGAGCAGTTCTTC.

Written as DNA, the CDR3 is TGTGCCAGCAGCTTATTCGTACTAGCGGACTTAAACTCCTACAATGAGCAGTTCTTC. Protein product: CASSLFVLADLNSYNEQFF. The chain recombines TRBV7-6 with TRBJ2-1; the match to TRBD2 covers 8 bases. The CDR3 has 19 amino acids. After removal of 2 bases from V and 0 bases from J, the junction contained 12 bases not matched to a gene. CDR1 SGHVS and CDR2 FNYEAQ come from the germline V gene.

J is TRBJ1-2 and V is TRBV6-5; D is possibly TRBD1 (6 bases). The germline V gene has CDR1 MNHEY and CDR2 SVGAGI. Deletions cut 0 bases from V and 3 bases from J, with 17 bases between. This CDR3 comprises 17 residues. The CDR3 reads CASSYSNWGARDYGYTF. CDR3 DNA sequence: TGTGCCAGCAGTTACTCGAACTGGGGGGCCAGGGACTATGGCTACACCTTC.

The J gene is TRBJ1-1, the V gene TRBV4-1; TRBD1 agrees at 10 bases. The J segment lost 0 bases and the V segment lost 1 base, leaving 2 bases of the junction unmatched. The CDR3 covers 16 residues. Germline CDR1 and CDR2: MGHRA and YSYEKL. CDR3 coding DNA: TGCGCCAGCAGCCAAGGGGGACAGGGGTTGAACACTGAAGCTTTCTTT. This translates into CASSQGGQGLNTEAFF.

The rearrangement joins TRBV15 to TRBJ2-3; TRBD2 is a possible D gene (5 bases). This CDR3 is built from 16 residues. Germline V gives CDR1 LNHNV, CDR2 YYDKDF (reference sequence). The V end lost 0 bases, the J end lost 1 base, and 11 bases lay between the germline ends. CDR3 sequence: CATSRDRLLGTDTQYF. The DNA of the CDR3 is TGTGCCACCAGCAGAGATCGACTACTTGGCACAGATACGCAGTATTTT.